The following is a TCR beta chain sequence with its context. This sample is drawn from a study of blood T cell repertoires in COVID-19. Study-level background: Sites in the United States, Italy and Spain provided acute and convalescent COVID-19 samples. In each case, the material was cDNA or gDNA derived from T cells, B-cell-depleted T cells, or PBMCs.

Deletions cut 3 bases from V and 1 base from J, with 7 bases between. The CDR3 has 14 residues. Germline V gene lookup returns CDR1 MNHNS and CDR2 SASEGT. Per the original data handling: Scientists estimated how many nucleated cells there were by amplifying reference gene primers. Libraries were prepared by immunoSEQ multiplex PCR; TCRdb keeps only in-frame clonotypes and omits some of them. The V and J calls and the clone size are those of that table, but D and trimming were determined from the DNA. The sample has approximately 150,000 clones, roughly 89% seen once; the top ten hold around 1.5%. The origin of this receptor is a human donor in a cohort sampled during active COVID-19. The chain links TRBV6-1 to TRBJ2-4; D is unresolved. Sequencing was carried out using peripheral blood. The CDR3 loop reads CASSDAGAKNIQYF. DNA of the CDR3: TGTGCCAGCAGTGATGCCGGGGCCAAAAACATTCAGTACTTC.